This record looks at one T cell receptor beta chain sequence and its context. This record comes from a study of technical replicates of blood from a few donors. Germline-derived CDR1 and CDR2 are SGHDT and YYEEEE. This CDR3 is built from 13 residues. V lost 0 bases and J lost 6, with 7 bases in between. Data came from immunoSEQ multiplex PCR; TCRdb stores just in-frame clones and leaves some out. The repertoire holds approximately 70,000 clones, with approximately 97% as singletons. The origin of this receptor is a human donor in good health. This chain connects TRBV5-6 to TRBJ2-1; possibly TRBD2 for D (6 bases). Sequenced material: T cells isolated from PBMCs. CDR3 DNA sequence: TGTGCCAGCAGCTTGGAACTAGCCAATGAGCAGTTCTTC. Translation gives CASSLELANEQFF. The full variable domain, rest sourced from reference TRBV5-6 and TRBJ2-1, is DAGVTQSPTHLIKTRGQQVTLRCSPKSGHDTVSWYQQALGQGPQFIFQYYEEEERQRGNFPDRFSGHQFPNYSSELNVNALLLGDSALYLCASSLELANEQFFGPGTRLTVL.